The present T cell receptor (beta chain) was sequenced within a study of CD8 T cells in Susac syndrome. Study conclusions and caveats: Susac CD8+ clonal expansion peaked in TEMRA cells and active patients.

Random hexamers served to reverse transcribe roughly 0.5 to 1 ug RNA. TCRdb re-analysed the immunoSEQ multiplex PCR reads in MiXCR, keeping a single row per CDR3 protein. Altogether more than 70,000 distinct CDR3 sequences are present, approximately 94% being singletons, with the ten largest covering about 0.5%. TEMRA cells underwent FACS enrichment and CD8+ and CD4+ T cells underwent negative isolation. Germline lookup yields CDR1 SEHNR and CDR2 FQNEAQ (reference sequence). Trimming took off 1 base at V and 0 bases at J, with 21 bases between the two ends. This CDR3 contains 19 residues. On this clonotype: Its specificity is not known.

The rearrangement joins TRBV7-9 to TRBJ2-5; D tentatively fits TRBD1 or TRBD2 (5 bases each). Sequencing was carried out using CD8+ T cells from PBMCs. The receptor was derived from a human donor with Susac syndrome. The CDR3 DNA is TGTGCCAGCAGCTTAGGTCCCACTAGTGGGGCCCTCAACCAAGAGACCCAGTACTTC. Protein product: CASSLGPTSGALNQETQYF.